This TCR beta chain was captured in a study of blood T cells in healthy people across ages. This clonotype has just a few counts. The authors extracted at least 6 micrograms of total RNA per sample. The authors ran a second PCR of about 7 to 12 cycles using a sample-barcoded 5' primer and a J-beta primer mix. Carrying 12 random nucleotides, a template-switch adaptor labeled each individual cDNA molecule. Paired-end reads containing CDR3 totaled no fewer than 2.5 million for each sample. Using its own MiXCR run on the 5' RACE reads, TCRdb lists one record per CDR3 protein. The profile shows 1.2 million to 1.5 million distinct CDR3 sequences, approximately 40% of them singletons. Germline values: CDR1 SGHAT, CDR2 FQNNGV. The V and J ends lost 0 bases and 6 bases, in that order; junction bases with no gene match: 5. The CDR3 runs 16 residues.

The chain uses TRBV11-2 and TRBJ2-2, with 9 positions matching TRBD1. Sample: blood. The TCR comes from a woman younger than 30 in good health. The CDR3 region is CASSLELTGGSGELFF. DNA for the CDR3: TGTGCCAGCAGCTTAGAACTGACAGGGGGGTCCGGGGAGCTGTTTTTT.